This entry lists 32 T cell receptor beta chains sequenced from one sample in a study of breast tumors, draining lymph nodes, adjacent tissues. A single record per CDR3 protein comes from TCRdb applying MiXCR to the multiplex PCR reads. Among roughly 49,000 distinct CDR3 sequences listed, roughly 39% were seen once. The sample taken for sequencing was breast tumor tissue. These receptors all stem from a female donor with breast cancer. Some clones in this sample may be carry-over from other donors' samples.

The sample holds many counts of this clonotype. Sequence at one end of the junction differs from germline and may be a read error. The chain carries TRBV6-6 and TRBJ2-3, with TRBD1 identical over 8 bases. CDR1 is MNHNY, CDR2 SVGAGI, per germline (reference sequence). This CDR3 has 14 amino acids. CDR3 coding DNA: TGTGCCAGCAGTCACTCGACAGGGGCAGATACGCAGTATTTT. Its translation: CASSHSTGADTQYF.

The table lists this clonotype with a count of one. The chain's CDR3 is CSLREEGYNEQFF. The CDR3 region has the DNA TGCAGCTTAAGGGAGGAGGGGTACAATGAGCAGTTCTTC. The chain joins TRBV29-1 to TRBJ2-1, with a possible D match to TRBD2 (6 bases). V was trimmed by 8 bases and J by 4 bases, leaving 15 bases between them. CDR1 is SQVTM and CDR2 is ANQGSEA in the germline V gene. The CDR3 has 13 amino acids.

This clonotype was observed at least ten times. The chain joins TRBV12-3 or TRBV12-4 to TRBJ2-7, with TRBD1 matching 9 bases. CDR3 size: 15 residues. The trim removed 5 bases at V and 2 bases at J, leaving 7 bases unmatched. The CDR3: CASSPRDRAAYEQYF. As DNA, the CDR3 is TGTGCCAGCAGTCCTAGGGACAGGGCCGCCTACGAGCAGTACTTC.

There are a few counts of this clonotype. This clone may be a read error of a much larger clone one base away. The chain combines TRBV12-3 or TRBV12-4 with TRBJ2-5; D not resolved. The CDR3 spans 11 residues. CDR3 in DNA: TGTGCCAGCAGTTTCTTGGAGACCCGGTACTTC. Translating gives CASSFLETRYF.

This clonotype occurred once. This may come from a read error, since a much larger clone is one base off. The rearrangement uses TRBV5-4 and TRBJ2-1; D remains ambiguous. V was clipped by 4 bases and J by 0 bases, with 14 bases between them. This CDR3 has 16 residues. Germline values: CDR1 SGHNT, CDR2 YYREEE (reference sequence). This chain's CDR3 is CASSPGRASSYNEQFF. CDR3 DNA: TGTGCCAGCAGCCCAGGACGGGCAAGCTCCTACAATGAGCAGTTCTTC.

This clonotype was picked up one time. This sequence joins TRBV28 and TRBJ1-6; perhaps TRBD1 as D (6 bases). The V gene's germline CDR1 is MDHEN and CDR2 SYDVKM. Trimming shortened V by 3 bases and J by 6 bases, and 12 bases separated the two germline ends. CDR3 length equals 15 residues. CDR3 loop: CASSFRQAGNSPLHF. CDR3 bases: TGTGCCAGCAGTTTTCGACAGGCGGGTAATTCACCCCTCCACTTT. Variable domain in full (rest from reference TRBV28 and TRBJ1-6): DVKVTQSSRYLVKRTGEKVFLECVQDMDHENMFWYRQDPGLGLRLIYFSYDVKMKEKGDIPEGYSVSREKKERFSLILESASTNQTSMYLCASSFRQAGNSPLHFGNGTRLTVT.

The CDR3 coding sequence is TGCGCCAGCAGACGACATTCAACGGGACAGACCGGGGAGCTGTTTTTT. It encodes CASRRHSTGQTGELFF. The chain carries TRBV5-1 and TRBJ2-2; 7 bases align to TRBD1. The germline gives CDR1 SGHRS, CDR2 YFSETQ. The CDR3 spans 16 residues. V was clipped by 5 bases and J by 5 bases; unmatched bases: 12. Filled out from reference TRBV5-1 and TRBJ2-2, the complete variable domain reads KAGVTQTPRYLIKTRGQQVTLSCSPISGHRSVSWYQQTPGQGLQFLFEYFSETQRNKGNFPGRFSGRQFSNSRSEMNVSTLELGDSALYLCASRRHSTGQTGELFFGEGSRLTVL.

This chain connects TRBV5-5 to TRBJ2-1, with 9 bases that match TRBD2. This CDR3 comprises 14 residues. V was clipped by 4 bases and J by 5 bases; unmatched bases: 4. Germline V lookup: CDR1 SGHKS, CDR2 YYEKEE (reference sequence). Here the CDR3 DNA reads TGTGCCAGCAGCCGACTAGCGGACAACAATGAGCAGTTCTTC. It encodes CASSRLADNNEQFF.

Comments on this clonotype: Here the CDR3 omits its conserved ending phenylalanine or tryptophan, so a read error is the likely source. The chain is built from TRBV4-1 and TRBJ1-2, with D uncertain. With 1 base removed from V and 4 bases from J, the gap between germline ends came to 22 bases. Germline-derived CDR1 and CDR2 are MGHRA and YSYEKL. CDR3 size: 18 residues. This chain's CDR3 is CASSQGGLGRGNAYGYTI. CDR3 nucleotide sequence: TGCGCCAGCAGCCAAGGCGGCCTAGGTCGGGGTAACGCCTATGGCTACACCATC.

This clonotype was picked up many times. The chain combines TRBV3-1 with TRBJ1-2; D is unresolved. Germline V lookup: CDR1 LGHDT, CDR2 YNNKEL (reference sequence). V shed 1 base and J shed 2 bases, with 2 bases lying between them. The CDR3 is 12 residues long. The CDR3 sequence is CASSQGNYGYTF. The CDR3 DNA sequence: TGTGCCAGCAGCCAAGGCAACTATGGCTACACCTTC. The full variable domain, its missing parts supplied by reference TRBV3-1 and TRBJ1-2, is DTAVSQTPKYLVTQMGNDKSIKCEQNLGHDTMYWYKQDSKKFLKIMFSYNNKELIINETVPNRFSPKSPDKAHLNLHINSLELGDSAVYFCASSQGNYGYTFGSGTRLTVV.

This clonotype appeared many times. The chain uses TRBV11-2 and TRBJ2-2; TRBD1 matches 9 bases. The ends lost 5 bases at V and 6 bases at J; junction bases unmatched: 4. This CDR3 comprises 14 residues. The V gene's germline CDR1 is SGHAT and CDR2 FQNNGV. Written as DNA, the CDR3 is TGTGCCAGCAGCCGGGACAGGGCGGCCGGGGAGCTGTTTTTT. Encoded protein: CASSRDRAAGELFF.

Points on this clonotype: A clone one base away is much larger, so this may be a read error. Here the CDR3 DNA reads TGTGCCAGCAGTTTCGGTACGTCCTACAATGAGCAGTTCTTC. This codes for CASSFGTSYNEQFF. The chain links TRBV12-3 or TRBV12-4 to TRBJ2-1, with D uncertain. The CDR3 totals 14 residues. Trimming removed 3 bases from V and 1 base from J, with 7 bases in between.

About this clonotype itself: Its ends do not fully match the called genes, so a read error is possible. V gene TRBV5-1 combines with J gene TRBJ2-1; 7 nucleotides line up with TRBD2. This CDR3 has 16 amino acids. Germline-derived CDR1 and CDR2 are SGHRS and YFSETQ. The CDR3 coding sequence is TGCGCCAGCAGCTCTGTAGCGACTAGCTCCTACAGTGAGCAGTTCTTC. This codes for CASSSVATSSYSEQFF.

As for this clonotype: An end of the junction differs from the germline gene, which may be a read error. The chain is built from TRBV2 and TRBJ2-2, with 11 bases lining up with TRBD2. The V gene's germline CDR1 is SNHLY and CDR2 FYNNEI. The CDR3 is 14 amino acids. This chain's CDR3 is CASRTTSGTGELSF. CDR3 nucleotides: TGTGCCAGCAGGACGACTAGCGGGACCGGGGAGCTGTCTTTT.

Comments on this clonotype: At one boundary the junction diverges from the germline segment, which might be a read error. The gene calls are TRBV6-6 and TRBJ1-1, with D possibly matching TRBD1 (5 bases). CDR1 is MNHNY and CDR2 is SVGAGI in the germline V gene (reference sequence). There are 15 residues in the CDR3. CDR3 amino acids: CASSPPGRSLTEAFF. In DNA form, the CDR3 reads TGTGCCAGCAGTCCTCCGGGACGGTCGCTCACTGAGGCTTTCTTT.

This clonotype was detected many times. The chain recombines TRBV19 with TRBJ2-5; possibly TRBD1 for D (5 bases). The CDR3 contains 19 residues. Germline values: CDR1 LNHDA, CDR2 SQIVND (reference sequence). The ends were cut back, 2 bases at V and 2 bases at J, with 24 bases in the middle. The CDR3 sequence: CASSIRCGATPEIQETQYF. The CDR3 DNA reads TGTGCCAGTAGTATAAGATGTGGGGCAACACCCGAAATACAAGAGACCCAGTACTTC.

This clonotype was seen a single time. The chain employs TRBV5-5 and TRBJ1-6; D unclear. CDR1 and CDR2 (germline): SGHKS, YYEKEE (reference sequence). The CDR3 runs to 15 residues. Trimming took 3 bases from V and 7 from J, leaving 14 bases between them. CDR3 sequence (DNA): TGTGCCAGCAGCTCATCGGGAATACGGAATTCACCCCTCCACTTT. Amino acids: CASSSSGIRNSPLHF.

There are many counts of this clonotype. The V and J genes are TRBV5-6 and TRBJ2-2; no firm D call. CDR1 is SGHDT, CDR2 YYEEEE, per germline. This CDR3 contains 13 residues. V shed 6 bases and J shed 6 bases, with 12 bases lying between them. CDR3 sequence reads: CASNSRPAGELFF. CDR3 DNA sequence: TGTGCCAGCAACTCCCGGCCAGCCGGGGAGCTGTTTTTT.

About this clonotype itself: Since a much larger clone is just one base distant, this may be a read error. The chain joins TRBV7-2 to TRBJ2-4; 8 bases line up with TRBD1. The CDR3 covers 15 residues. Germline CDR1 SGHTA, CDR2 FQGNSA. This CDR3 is CASSHGQGGESIQHF. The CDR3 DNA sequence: TGTGCCAGCAGCCATGGACAGGGTGGTGAGAGCATTCAGCACTTC.

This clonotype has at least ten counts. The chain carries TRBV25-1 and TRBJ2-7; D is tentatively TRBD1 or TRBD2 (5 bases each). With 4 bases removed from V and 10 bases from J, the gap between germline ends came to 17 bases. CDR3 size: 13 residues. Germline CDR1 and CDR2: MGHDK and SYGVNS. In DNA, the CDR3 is TGTGCCAGCAGTGCGTGGGGGTCCGGCCCCCAGTACTTC. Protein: CASSAWGSGPQYF.

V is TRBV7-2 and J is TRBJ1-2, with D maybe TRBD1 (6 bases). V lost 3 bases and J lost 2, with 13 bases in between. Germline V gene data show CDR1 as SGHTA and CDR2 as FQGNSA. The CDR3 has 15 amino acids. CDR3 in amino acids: CTSSFMTGANYGYTF. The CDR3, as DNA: TGTACCAGCAGCTTTATGACAGGAGCCAACTATGGCTACACCTTC.

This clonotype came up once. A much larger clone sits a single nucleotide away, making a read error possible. The CDR3 region is CSARGPGTSAYEQYF. CDR3 coding DNA: TGCAGTGCTAGAGGTCCGGGGACTAGCGCTTACGAGCAGTACTTC. The chain employs TRBV20-1 and TRBJ2-7; 10 bases align to TRBD2. Germline-derived CDR1 and CDR2 are DFQATT and SNEGSKA (reference sequence). This CDR3 contains 15 residues. After removal of 1 base from V and 4 bases from J, the junction contained 7 bases not matched to a gene.

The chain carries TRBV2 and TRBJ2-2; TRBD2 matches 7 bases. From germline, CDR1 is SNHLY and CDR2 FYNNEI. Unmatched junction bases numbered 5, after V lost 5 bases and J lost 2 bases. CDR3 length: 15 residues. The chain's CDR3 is CASSLTSRNTGELFF. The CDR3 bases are TGTGCCAGCAGTCTGACTAGCAGAAACACCGGGGAGCTGTTTTTT.

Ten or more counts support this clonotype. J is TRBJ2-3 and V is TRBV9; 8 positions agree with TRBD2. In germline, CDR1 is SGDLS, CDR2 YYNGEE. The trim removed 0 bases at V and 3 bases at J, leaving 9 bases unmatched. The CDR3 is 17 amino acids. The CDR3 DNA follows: TGTGCCAGCAGCGTAGAGGGTCGGGAGGGTATGACAGATACGCAGTATTTT. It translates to CASSVEGREGMTDTQYF.

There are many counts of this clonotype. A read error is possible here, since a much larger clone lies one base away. The CDR3 spells CSAANPSIPALGAGYTF. The CDR3 DNA sequence: TGCAGTGCTGCCAATCCATCGATCCCGGCCTTGGGTGCTGGCTACACCTTC. The chain joins TRBV20-1 to TRBJ1-2; no firm D call. V was clipped by 5 bases and J by 7 bases, with 29 bases between them. Germline assignment: CDR1 DFQATT and CDR2 SNEGSKA (reference sequence). This CDR3 has 17 residues.

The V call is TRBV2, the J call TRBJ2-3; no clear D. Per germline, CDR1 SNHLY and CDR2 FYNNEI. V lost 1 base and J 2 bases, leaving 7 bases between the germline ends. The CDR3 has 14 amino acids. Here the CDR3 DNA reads TGTGCCAGCAGTGAAGGACGGAACACAGATACGCAGTATTTT. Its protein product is CASSEGRNTDTQYF.

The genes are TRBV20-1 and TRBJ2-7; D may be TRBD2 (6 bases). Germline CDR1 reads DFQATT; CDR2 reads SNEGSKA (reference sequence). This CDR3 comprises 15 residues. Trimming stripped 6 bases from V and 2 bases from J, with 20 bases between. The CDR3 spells CSAVRGDSPAYEQYF. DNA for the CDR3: TGCAGTGCCGTACGAGGGGACTCACCGGCCTACGAGCAGTACTTC.

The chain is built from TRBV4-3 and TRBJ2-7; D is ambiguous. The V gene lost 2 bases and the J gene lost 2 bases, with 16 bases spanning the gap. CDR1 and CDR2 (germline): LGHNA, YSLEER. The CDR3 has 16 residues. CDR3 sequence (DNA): TGCGCCAGCAGCCAAAGTACTCGTGGCTGGCCCTACGAGCAGTACTTC. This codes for CASSQSTRGWPYEQYF.

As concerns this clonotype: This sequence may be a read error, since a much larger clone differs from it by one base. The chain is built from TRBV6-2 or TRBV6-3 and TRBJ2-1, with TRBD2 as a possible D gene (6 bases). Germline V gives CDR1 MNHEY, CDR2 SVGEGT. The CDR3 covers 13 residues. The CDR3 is CASSAPRGNVQFF. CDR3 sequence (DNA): TGTGCCAGCAGTGCCCCGCGGGGAAATGTGCAGTTCTTC.

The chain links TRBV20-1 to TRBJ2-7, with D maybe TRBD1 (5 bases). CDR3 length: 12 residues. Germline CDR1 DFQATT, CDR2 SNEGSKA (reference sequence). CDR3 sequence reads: CSVDGRVVEQYF. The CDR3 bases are TGCAGCGTTGATGGCAGGGTCGTCGAGCAGTACTTC.

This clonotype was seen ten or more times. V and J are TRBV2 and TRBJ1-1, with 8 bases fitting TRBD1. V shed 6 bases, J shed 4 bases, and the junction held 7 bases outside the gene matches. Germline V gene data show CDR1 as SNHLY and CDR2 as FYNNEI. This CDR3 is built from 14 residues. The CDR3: CASRAGGMGTEAFF. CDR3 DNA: TGTGCCAGCAGGGCAGGGGGCATGGGCACTGAAGCTTTCTTT.

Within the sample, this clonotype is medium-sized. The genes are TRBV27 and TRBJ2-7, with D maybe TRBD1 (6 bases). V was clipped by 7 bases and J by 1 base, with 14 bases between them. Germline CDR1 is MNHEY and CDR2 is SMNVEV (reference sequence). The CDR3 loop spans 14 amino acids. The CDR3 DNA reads TGTGCCAGCAAACACAGGGCCGTTTCCTACGAGCAGTACTTC. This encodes CASKHRAVSYEQYF.